These 20 T cell receptor beta chains originate from one sample sequenced in a study of neurological immune-mediated disorders. MiXCR, applied by TCRdb to the 5' RACE reads, yields one record per CDR3 protein. This repertoire shows around 37,000 distinct CDR3 sequences, roughly 3.1% found once; its top ten account for approximately 8.4%. Time point specified: longitudinal time-point 1 (baseline). Sequencing was done on a sample of PBMCs. These receptor sequences come from a woman in her sixties or seventies with multiple sclerosis.

This clonotype was recorded at least ten times. This sequence joins TRBV5-1 and TRBJ2-3; TRBD2 is a possible D gene (5 bases). The CDR3 is 17 residues long. V shed 4 bases and J shed 2 bases, with 20 bases lying between them. Germline V gene data show CDR1 as SGHRS and CDR2 as YFSETQ. CDR3 DNA sequence: TGCGCCAGCAGCCTCTACCCCCTAGCTGGTGACACAGATACGCAGTATTTT. Translation: CASSLYPLAGDTDTQYF.

The table lists this clonotype with many counts. The V call is TRBV29-1, the J call TRBJ2-3; D gene ambiguous. Germline values: CDR1 SQVTM, CDR2 ANQGSEA. The CDR3 runs 11 residues. V was shortened by 3 bases and J by 5 bases, with 6 bases between the two germline ends. The CDR3 nucleotides read TGCAGCGTTGAGAAGATAGATACGCAGTATTTT. Translated: CSVEKIDTQYF.

The sample holds many counts of this clonotype. The chain carries TRBV12-3 or TRBV12-4 and TRBJ2-2; D is tentatively TRBD1 or TRBD2 (6 bases each). The germline V and J ends were trimmed by 7 bases and 4 bases, with 16 bases remaining between them. This CDR3 spans 15 amino acids. CDR3 sequence: CASIAGRQATGELFF. The CDR3 DNA sequence: TGTGCCAGCATCGCGGGAAGACAGGCCACCGGGGAGCTGTTTTTT.

This clonotype was observed many times. This chain links TRBV20-1 with TRBJ2-7; D gene unclear. This CDR3 is built from 11 residues. Germline CDR1 and CDR2: DFQATT and SNEGSKA (reference sequence). The V end was cut by 6 bases, the J end by 1 base, with 7 bases between. For the CDR3, the DNA is TGCAGTGCAAGGGCGTCCTACGAGCAGTACTTC. Amino acid sequence: CSARASYEQYF.

The table lists this clonotype with many counts. The gene calls are TRBV5-1 and TRBJ2-3; possibly TRBD1 for D (5 bases). Germline CDR1 and CDR2: SGHRS and YFSETQ. Trimming took off 1 base at V and 3 bases at J, with 12 bases between the two ends. The CDR3 contains 15 residues. The CDR3 nucleotides are TGCGCCAGCAGCTTGAGGGGTGTGAGGACAGATACGCAGTATTTT. Encoded protein: CASSLRGVRTDTQYF.

The table lists this clonotype with many counts. The rearrangement joins TRBV3-1 to TRBJ1-1; TRBD1 might be the D (5 bases). This CDR3 spans 14 amino acids. The V and J ends lost 6 bases and 5 bases respectively, with 16 bases between them. Looked up from germline, CDR1 is LGHDT and CDR2 is YNNKEL (reference sequence). The CDR3 nucleotides are TGTGCCAGCAGGGGCTGGGGGGATCGGACTGAAGCTTTCTTT. This codes for CASRGWGDRTEAFF.

This clonotype was seen many times. The rearrangement uses TRBV11-2 and TRBJ1-2; a possible D gene is TRBD1 (6 bases). V was shortened by 7 bases and J by 5 bases, with 11 bases between the two germline ends. CDR1 and CDR2 from the germline V gene are SGHAT and FQNNGV. The CDR3 sequence is 12 residues long. CDR3 sequence: CASTPTGYGYTF. In DNA, the CDR3 is TGTGCCAGCACCCCGACAGGTTATGGCTACACCTTC.

This clonotype was observed at least ten times. The chain joins TRBV12-3 or TRBV12-4 to TRBJ1-5; D is unresolved. The ends were cut back, 3 bases at V and 4 bases at J, with 4 bases in the middle. The CDR3 has 12 residues. DNA for the CDR3: TGTGCCAGCAGTTTTGGGAATCAGCCCCAGCATTTT. This sequence encodes CASSFGNQPQHF.

In regard to this clonotype: One end of the junction is discordant with germline, which a read error may explain. The chain is built from TRBV12-3 or TRBV12-4 and TRBJ1-1; D unresolved. The CDR3 contains 12 residues. The CDR3 nucleotides are TGTGACAGCAGTAAGGTCCTGACTGAAGCTTTCTTT. Translating it yields CDSSKVLTEAFF.

In its sample, this clonotype is medium-sized. The chain links TRBV7-9 to TRBJ1-5; D unresolved. V was trimmed by 4 bases and J by 6 bases, leaving 13 bases between them. CDR1 is SEHNR, CDR2 FQNEAQ, per germline (reference sequence). The CDR3 is 14 amino acids. The CDR3: CASSSTLQVQPQHF. The CDR3, as DNA: TGTGCCAGCAGCTCGACCCTACAAGTTCAGCCCCAGCATTTT.

This clonotype appeared many times. The rearrangement uses TRBV4-2 and TRBJ1-1, with D tentatively TRBD1 (5 bases). The germline V gene encodes CDR1 LGHNA and CDR2 YNFKEQ. V lost 0 bases, J lost 2 bases, and 10 bases lay in between. The CDR3 contains 15 residues. The CDR3 DNA reads TGTGCCAGCAGCCAAGAGGGGGGATTCAACACTGAAGCTTTCTTT. Protein sequence: CASSQEGGFNTEAFF.

This clonotype was found many times. CDR3 loop: CSARAGLAGGYNEQFF. For the CDR3, the DNA is TGCAGTGCTAGAGCGGGACTAGCGGGGGGGTACAATGAGCAGTTCTTC. The chain employs TRBV20-1 and TRBJ2-1; 16 bases are shared with TRBD2. V lost 1 base to trimming and J lost 4 bases; unmatched junction nucleotides: 1. The germline V gene encodes CDR1 DFQATT and CDR2 SNEGSKA (reference sequence). This CDR3 is 16 amino acids long.

There are many counts of this clonotype. V gene TRBV6-5 combines with J gene TRBJ1-1; maybe TRBD1 (6 bases). Per germline, CDR1 MNHEY and CDR2 SVGAGI. Trimming took off 5 bases at V and 3 bases at J, with 16 bases between the two ends. The CDR3 is 15 amino acids. The DNA for the CDR3 is TGTGCCAGCAGTCATTACAGGGTTGATGACACTGAAGCTTTCTTT. It yields the protein CASSHYRVDDTEAFF.

This clonotype was detected ten times or more. This chain joins TRBV6-5 and TRBJ2-7, with 10 positions matching TRBD1. The CDR3 contains 15 residues. CDR1 is MNHEY and CDR2 is SVGAGI in the germline V gene. J lost 4 bases, V lost 5 bases, and 8 bases had no gene match. This CDR3 reads CASSDRDRGFYEQYF. CDR3 nucleotides: TGTGCCAGCAGTGACCGGGACAGGGGATTTTACGAGCAGTACTTC.

Many counts were recorded for this clonotype. The chain employs TRBV27 and TRBJ1-2; D perhaps matches TRBD1 (6 bases). V was pared by 3 bases and J by 3 bases, with 14 bases between. The CDR3 is 15 residues long. Germline V gives CDR1 MNHEY, CDR2 SMNVEV (reference sequence). The CDR3 bases are TGTGCCAGCAGTTTTAGGGGGGTAGGGTACTATGGCTACACCTTC. It is translated as CASSFRGVGYYGYTF.

This clonotype was seen repeatedly, ten times or more. J is TRBJ2-7 and V is TRBV14; maybe TRBD1 (8 bases). The ends were cut back, 4 bases at V and 5 bases at J, with 18 bases in the middle. The CDR3 consists of 15 residues. The V gene's germline CDR1 is SGHDN and CDR2 FVKESK. In DNA, the CDR3 is TGTGCCAGCAGCCCCACAGGGGGGGTGTTGGACGAGCAGTACTTC. The encoded protein is CASSPTGGVLDEQYF. The full variable domain, its missing parts supplied by reference TRBV14 and TRBJ2-7, is EAGVTQFPSHSVIEKGQTVTLRCDPISGHDNLYWYRRVMGKEIKFLLHFVKESKQDESGMPNNRFLAERTGGTYSTLKVQPAELEDSGVYFCASSPTGGVLDEQYFGPGTRLTVT.

This clonotype turned up a few times. The gene calls are TRBV11-2 and TRBJ2-7; the D gene is possibly TRBD2 (5 bases). CDR1 is SGHAT, CDR2 FQNNGV, per germline. This CDR3 comprises 14 residues. Trimming stripped 7 bases from V and 3 bases from J, with 16 bases between. CDR3 DNA: TGTGCCAGCACCGCCCTAACCGGGGTCTACGAGCAGTACTTC. It translates to CASTALTGVYEQYF. The full variable domain, in which reference TRBV11-2 and TRBJ2-7 provide the parts outside the CDR3, is EAGVAQSPRYKIIEKRQSVAFWCNPISGHATLYWYQQILGQGPKLLIQFQNNGVVDDSQLPKDRFSAERLKGVDSTLKIQPAKLEDSAVYLCASTALTGVYEQYFGPGTRLTVT.

This clonotype was recorded many times. This rearrangement joins TRBV5-1 to TRBJ1-4, with D unclear. There are 14 residues in the CDR3. The germline CDR1 and CDR2 sequences are SGHRS and YFSETQ. The ends were cut back, 0 bases at V and 3 bases at J, with 6 bases in the middle. Here the CDR3 DNA reads TGCGCCAGCAGCTTGGTCCCGGCTAATGAAAAACTGTTTTTT. This encodes CASSLVPANEKLFF.

This clonotype was seen ten or more times. This sequence joins TRBV20-1 and TRBJ1-3, with TRBD1 matching over 8 bases. CDR3 length equals 14 residues. Germline trimming cut 3 bases from V and 4 bases from J; bases unmatched to any gene: 5. Germline CDR1 and CDR2: DFQATT and SNEGSKA (reference sequence). CDR3 sequence: CSARDAGGGNTIYF. For the CDR3, the DNA is TGCAGTGCTAGGGACGCAGGGGGCGGAAACACCATATATTTT.

This clonotype was recorded at least ten times. This chain uses TRBV11-2 with TRBJ2-7; tentatively, D is TRBD1 (6 bases). With 4 bases removed from V and 0 bases from J, the gap between germline ends came to 10 bases. CDR3 length: 14 residues. Germline V CDR1 and CDR2: SGHAT, FQNNGV. This CDR3 reads CASSSRTVSYEQYF. For the CDR3, the DNA is TGTGCCAGCAGCTCTCGGACAGTCTCCTACGAGCAGTACTTC. The whole variable domain, remainder taken from reference TRBV11-2 and TRBJ2-7, is EAGVAQSPRYKIIEKRQSVAFWCNPISGHATLYWYQQILGQGPKLLIQFQNNGVVDDSQLPKDRFSAERLKGVDSTLKIQPAKLEDSAVYLCASSSRTVSYEQYFGPGTRLTVT.